The clone carrying this T cell receptor beta chain was seen a handful of times. The data derive from a study of blood T cells in healthy people across ages. The CDR3 extends over 14 amino acids. V dropped 5 bases and J dropped 7 bases, with 14 bases sitting between them. With a J-beta primer mix and a sample-barcoded 5' primer, a second PCR ran roughly 6 to 11 cycles. TCRdb re-called the 5' RACE reads through MiXCR, storing one row per CDR3 protein. The sample consists of 500,000 to 650,000 distinct CDR3 sequences, around 27% of them appearing once. These data were also reused for a study on T cells of mothers and their children.

The chain employs TRBV12-3 or TRBV12-4 and TRBJ1-4; no clear D. The sequencing input was blood. The sequence came from a boy aged 2-9 years in good health. The CDR3 nucleotides are TGTGCCAGCAGTCCTACCCGACTACCTGAAAAACTGTTTTTT. This gives the protein CASSPTRLPEKLFF.